The 2 T cell receptor beta chains below all came from one sample that was sequenced in a study of blood T cell repertoires in COVID-19. Clones were sequenced by immunoSEQ multiplex PCR, and TCRdb holds only the in-frame ones, with some missing. The repertoire consists of under 200,000 clones, with more than 75% occurring once and the leading ten covering 3.7%. The sample consisted of peripheral blood. The source is a man aged 18 to 29 with active or convalescent COVID-19.

This clone was seen a single time. This chain joins TRBV2 and TRBJ1-2, with D unclear. Germline CDR1 reads SNHLY; CDR2 reads FYNNEI. V shed 2 bases and J shed 5 bases, with 12 bases lying between them. CDR3 size: 14 residues. The CDR3 here is CASSERPRGYGYTF. The CDR3, as DNA: TGTGCCAGCAGTGAAAGACCCCGAGGTTATGGCTACACCTTC.

The chain links TRBV30 to TRBJ2-3; maybe TRBD1 (5 bases). Trimming removed 0 bases from V and 2 bases from J, with 12 bases in between. The CDR3 is made up of 15 amino acids. Per germline, CDR1 GTSNPN and CDR2 SVGIG (reference sequence). DNA for the CDR3: TGTGCCTGGAGTGTACGTCAGGGCTACACAGATACGCAGTATTTT. This encodes CAWSVRQGYTDTQYF.